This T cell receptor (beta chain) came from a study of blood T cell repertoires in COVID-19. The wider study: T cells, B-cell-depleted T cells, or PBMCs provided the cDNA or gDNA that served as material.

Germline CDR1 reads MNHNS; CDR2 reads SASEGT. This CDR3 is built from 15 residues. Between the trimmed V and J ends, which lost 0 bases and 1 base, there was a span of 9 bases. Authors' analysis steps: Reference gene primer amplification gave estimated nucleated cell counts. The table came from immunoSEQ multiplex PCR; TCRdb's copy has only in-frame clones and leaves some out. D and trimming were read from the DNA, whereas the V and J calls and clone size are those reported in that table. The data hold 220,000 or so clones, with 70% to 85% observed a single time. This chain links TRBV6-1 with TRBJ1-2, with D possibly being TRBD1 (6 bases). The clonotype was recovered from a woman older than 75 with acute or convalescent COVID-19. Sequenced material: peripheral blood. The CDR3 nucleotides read TGTGCCAGCAGTGAAGCGGACAGACTTAACTATGGCTACACCTTC. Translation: CASSEADRLNYGYTF.